The present entry profiles one T cell receptor (beta chain) with its context. Its specificity is not known. The repertoire was sequenced with immunoSEQ multiplex PCR; TCRdb's copy has only in-frame clones and lacks some. Seen here are 2,500,000 or so clones, over 85% observed once, and the top ten hold about 0.13%. This sample is drawn from a study of shared clonotypes between healthy human individuals. Study-wide results and limits: The four-donor shared clonotypes exceeded non-shared clonotypes in generation probability, with non-shared ones scoring lower.

The CDR3 is 15 residues long. The germline V gene has CDR1 MNHNY and CDR2 SVGAGI (reference sequence). The J segment lost 2 bases and the V segment lost 7 bases, leaving 6 bases of the junction unmatched. The rearrangement links TRBV6-6 to TRBJ2-3; 10 bases map to TRBD2. The clonotype originates from a man in his late teens or twenties in good health. The sample consisted of naive CD4+ T cells sorted from blood. Indicated subset: CD45RA+ positively selected. In DNA form, the CDR3 reads TGTGCCAGCAAAGAACTAGCGGGGATCACAGATACGCAGTATTTT. Its translation: CASKELAGITDTQYF.